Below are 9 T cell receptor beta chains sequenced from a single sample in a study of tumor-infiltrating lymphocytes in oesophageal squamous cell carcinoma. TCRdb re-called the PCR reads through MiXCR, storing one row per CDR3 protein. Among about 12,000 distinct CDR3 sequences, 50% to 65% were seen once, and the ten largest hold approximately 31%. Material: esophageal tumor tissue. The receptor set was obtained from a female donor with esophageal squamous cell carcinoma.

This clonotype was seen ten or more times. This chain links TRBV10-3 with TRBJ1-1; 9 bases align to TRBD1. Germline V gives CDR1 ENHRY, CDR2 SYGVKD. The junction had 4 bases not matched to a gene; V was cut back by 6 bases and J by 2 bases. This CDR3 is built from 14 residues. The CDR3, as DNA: TGTGCCATCAGGGGGACAGGGACTAACACTGAAGCTTTCTTT. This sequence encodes CAIRGTGTNTEAFF.

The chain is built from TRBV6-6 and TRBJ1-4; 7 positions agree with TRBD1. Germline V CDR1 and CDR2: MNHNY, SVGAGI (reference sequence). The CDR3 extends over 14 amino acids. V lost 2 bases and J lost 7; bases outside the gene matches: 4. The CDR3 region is CASSYDRALEKLFF. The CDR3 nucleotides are TGTGCCAGCAGTTACGACAGGGCCCTTGAAAAACTGTTTTTT.

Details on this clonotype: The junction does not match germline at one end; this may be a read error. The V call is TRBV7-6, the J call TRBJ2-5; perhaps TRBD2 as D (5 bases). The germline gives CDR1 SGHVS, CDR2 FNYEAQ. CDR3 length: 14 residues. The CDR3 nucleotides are TGTGCTAGCAGCTTAGGCTCTAGCCCAGAGACCCAGTACTTC. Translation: CASSLGSSPETQYF.

Here the CDR3 DNA reads TGTGCCAGCAGAGAAGGGACTAGCGGGACCTTTAGCTCCTACAATGAGCAGTTCTTC. Its protein product is CASREGTSGTFSSYNEQFF. The chain recombines TRBV6-2 or TRBV6-3 with TRBJ2-1, with 13 bases fitting TRBD2. The J segment lost 0 bases and the V segment lost 6 bases, leaving 11 bases of the junction unmatched. In germline, CDR1 is MNHEY, CDR2 SVGEGT. This CDR3 is 19 amino acids long.

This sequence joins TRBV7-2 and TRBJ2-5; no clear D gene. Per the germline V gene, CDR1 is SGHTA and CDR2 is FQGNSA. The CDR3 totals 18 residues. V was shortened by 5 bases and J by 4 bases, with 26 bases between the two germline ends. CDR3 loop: CASSPKDRGTFTRETQYF. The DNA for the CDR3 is TGTGCCAGCAGCCCCAAGGATCGTGGCACCTTCACTCGAGAGACCCAGTACTTC.

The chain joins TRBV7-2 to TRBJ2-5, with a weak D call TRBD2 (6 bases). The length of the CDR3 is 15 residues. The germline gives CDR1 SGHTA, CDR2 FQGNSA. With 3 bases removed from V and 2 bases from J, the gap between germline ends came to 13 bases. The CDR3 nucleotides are TGTGCCAGCAGCTTCTCGGCCGGGAGTCAAGAGACCCAGTACTTC. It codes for CASSFSAGSQETQYF.

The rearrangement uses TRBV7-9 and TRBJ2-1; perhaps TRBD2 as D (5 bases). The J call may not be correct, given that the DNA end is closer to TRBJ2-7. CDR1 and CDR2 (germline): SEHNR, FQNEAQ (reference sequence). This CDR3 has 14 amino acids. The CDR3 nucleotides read TGTGCCACCAGACCTACGGGATCCTCCTACGAGCAGTACTTC. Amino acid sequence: CATRPTGSSYEQYF.

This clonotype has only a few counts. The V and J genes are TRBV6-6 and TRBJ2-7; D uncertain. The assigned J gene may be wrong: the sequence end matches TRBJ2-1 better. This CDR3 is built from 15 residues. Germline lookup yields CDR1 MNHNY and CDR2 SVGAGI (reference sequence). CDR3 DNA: TGTGCCAGCAGTTACGACCAGTATAGCAGAAATGAGCAGTTCTTC. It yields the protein CASSYDQYSRNEQFF.

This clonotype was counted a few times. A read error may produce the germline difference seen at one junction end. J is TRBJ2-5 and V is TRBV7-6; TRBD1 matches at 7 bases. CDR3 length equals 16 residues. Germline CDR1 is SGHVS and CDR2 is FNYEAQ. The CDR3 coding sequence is TGTGCTAGCAGCTTAGCCCGGACAGGAGGTCAAGAGACCCAGTACTTC. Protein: CASSLARTGGQETQYF.